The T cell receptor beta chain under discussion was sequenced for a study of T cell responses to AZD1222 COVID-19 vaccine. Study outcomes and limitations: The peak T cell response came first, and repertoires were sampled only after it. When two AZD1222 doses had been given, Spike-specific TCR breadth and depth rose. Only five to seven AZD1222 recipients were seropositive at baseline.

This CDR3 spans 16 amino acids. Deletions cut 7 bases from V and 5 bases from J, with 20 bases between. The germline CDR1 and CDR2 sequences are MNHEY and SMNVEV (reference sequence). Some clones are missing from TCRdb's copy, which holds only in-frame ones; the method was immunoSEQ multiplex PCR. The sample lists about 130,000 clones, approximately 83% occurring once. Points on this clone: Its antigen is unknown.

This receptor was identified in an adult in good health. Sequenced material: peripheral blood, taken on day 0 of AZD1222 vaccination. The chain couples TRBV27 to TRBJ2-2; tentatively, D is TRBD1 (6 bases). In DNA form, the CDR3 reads TGTGCCAGCACCCCGGACAGTGCCGCGAGGACCGGGGAGCTGTTTTTT. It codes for CASTPDSAARTGELFF.